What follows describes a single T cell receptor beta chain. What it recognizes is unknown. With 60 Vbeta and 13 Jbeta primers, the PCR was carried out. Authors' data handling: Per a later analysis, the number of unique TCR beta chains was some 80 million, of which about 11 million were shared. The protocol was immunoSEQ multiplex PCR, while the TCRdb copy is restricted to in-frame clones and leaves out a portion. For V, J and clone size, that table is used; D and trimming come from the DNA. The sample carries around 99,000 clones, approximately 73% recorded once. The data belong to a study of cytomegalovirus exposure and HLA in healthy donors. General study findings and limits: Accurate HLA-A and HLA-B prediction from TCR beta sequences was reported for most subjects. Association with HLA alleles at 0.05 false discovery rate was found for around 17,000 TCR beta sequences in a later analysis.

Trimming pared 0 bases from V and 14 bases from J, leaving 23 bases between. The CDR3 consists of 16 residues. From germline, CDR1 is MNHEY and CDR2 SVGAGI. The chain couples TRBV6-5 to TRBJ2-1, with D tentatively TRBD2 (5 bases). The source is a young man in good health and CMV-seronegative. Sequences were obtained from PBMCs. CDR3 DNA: TGTGCCAGCAGTTACTCGATCGAAATAGCGTCAGATGGGGAGTTCTTC. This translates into CASSYSIEIASDGEFF.